These 14 T cell receptor beta chains originate from one sample sequenced in a study of T cells in localized non-small cell lung cancer. Sequenced by immunoSEQ multiplex PCR; TCRdb stores in-frame clones only, minus some. The sample has fewer than 35,000 clones, 90% seen once. The sequencing here drew on peripheral blood, taken before any cancer treatment. These receptor sequences come from a man between 40 and 70 years old with stage I lung adenocarcinoma.

The rearrangement links TRBV2 to TRBJ1-2; a weak D match, TRBD1 (6 bases). Trimming cost V 2 bases and J 7 bases, with 14 bases left between them. The germline V gene has CDR1 SNHLY and CDR2 FYNNEI. The CDR3 is 14 amino acids. CDR3 bases: TGTGCCAGCAGTGAAAATGACAGGATGGGTGGCTACACCTTC. Translated: CASSENDRMGGYTF.

V is TRBV5-1 and J is TRBJ1-1; D uncertain. The CDR3 is 13 amino acids. CDR1 is SGHRS, CDR2 YFSETQ, per germline. Trimming removed 2 bases at V and 1 base at J, with 6 bases between. DNA for the CDR3: TGCGCCAGCAGCTTAGATCCGAACACTGAAGCTTTCTTT. As protein: CASSLDPNTEAFF.

In DNA, the CDR3 is TGTGCCATCAGTGGGAGCGACATAGTGAGCAATGAGCAGTTCTTC. It yields the protein CAISGSDIVSNEQFF. The chain links TRBV10-3 to TRBJ2-1; D gene ambiguous. Trimming removed 4 bases at V and 6 bases at J, with 16 bases between. This CDR3 is built from 15 residues. Germline V CDR1 and CDR2: ENHRY, SYGVKD.

J is TRBJ2-3 and V is TRBV2; perhaps D is TRBD1 or TRBD2 (6 bases each). Trimming cost V 1 base and J 4 bases, with 12 bases left between them. Germline CDR1 SNHLY, CDR2 FYNNEI. The CDR3 sequence is 15 residues long. Here the CDR3 reads CASSEVLGGPDTQYF. CDR3 DNA: TGTGCCAGCAGTGAAGTTTTAGGGGGGCCAGATACGCAGTATTTT.

The rearrangement uses TRBV9 and TRBJ2-2; the D gene is possibly TRBD2 (7 bases). V was cut by 1 base and J by 4 bases, with 11 bases left in between. CDR1 is SGDLS and CDR2 is YYNGEE in the germline V gene. This CDR3 is 15 amino acids long. The CDR3 region has the DNA TGTGCCAGCAGCGTACGCGGGGGCAGCACCGGGGAGCTGTTTTTT. It codes for CASSVRGGSTGELFF.

The V and J genes are TRBV19 and TRBJ1-2, with 9 nucleotides matching TRBD1. Germline lookup yields CDR1 LNHDA and CDR2 SQIVND (reference sequence). The CDR3 loop spans 17 amino acids. Unmatched junction bases numbered 11, after V lost 6 bases and J lost 0 bases. The CDR3 is CASSSTGGLVTNYGYTF. CDR3 bases: TGTGCCAGTAGCTCGACAGGGGGTCTGGTCACTAACTATGGCTACACCTTC.

This chain uses TRBV4-1 with TRBJ1-1, with TRBD1 as a possible D gene (5 bases). The CDR3 runs 12 residues. Between the trimmed V and J ends, which lost 1 base and 7 bases, there was a span of 7 bases. CDR1 is MGHRA, CDR2 YSYEKL, per germline. Here the CDR3 reads CASSQGQLEAFF. CDR3 nucleotide sequence: TGCGCCAGCAGCCAAGGACAGCTTGAAGCTTTCTTT.

The chain combines TRBV29-1 with TRBJ2-1; D is perhaps TRBD2 (5 bases). Germline V gene sequence: CDR1 SQVTM, CDR2 ANQGSEA. The V end was cut by 4 bases, the J end by 4 bases, with 8 bases between. The CDR3 is 12 amino acids. The CDR3 DNA follows: TGCAGCGTTGGGCGGGTTTACAATGAGCAGTTCTTC. Translated, it gives CSVGRVYNEQFF.

The chain joins TRBV7-2 to TRBJ2-4; 9 nucleotides align to TRBD1. Germline V lookup: CDR1 SGHTA, CDR2 FQGNSA. With 8 bases clipped from V and 3 bases from J, the junction kept 8 bases outside the gene matches. The CDR3 has 15 amino acids. The CDR3, as DNA: TGTGCCAGCGCCACAGGGGGCTTTGGCAAAAACATTCAGTACTTC. Its protein product is CASATGGFGKNIQYF.

V is TRBV7-9 and J is TRBJ2-1; D might be TRBD2 (5 bases). Trimming shortened V by 7 bases and J by 2 bases, and 12 bases separated the two germline ends. The CDR3 totals 14 residues. Germline V lookup: CDR1 SEHNR, CDR2 FQNEAQ (reference sequence). The CDR3 reads CASTNGETYNEQFF. The CDR3 nucleotides read TGTGCCAGCACGAACGGGGAGACCTACAATGAGCAGTTCTTC.

This sequence joins TRBV6-1 and TRBJ2-2; D unclear. The CDR3 covers 11 residues. Germline CDR1 is MNHNS and CDR2 is SASEGT. The ends were cut back, 6 bases at V and 5 bases at J, with 4 bases in the middle. This CDR3 reads CASSLTGELFF. The CDR3 DNA reads TGTGCCAGCAGCCTTACCGGGGAGCTGTTTTTT.

The chain employs TRBV5-1 and TRBJ2-3; 10 nucleotides match TRBD1. Germline-derived CDR1 and CDR2 are SGHRS and YFSETQ. J gave up 3 bases and V 3 bases, and 7 bases lay outside the gene matches. CDR3 length: 16 amino acids. The CDR3 is CASSSPPGQGTDTQYF. CDR3 sequence (DNA): TGCGCCAGCAGCTCCCCCCCGGGACAGGGGACAGATACGCAGTATTTT.

The chain is built from TRBV18 and TRBJ1-3; D is unclear. The V end lost 2 bases, the J end lost 1 base, and 12 bases lay between the germline ends. This CDR3 region has 16 residues. CDR1 and CDR2 (germline): KGHSH, LQKENI. CDR3 nucleotide sequence: TGTGCCAGCTCACCAAGCGGCCAGCCTTCTGGAAACACCATATATTTT. The encoded protein is CASSPSGQPSGNTIYF.

V and J are TRBV29-1 and TRBJ1-1; tentative D call: TRBD1 (5 bases). Between the trimmed V and J ends, which lost 6 bases and 6 bases, there was a span of 14 bases. Germline CDR1 reads SQVTM; CDR2 reads ANQGSEA. The CDR3 covers 12 residues. DNA for the CDR3: TGCAGCGTAGGAATGGGGGACCCTGAAGCTTTCTTT. Translation: CSVGMGDPEAFF.